The T cell receptor beta chain under discussion was sequenced for a study of blood T cell repertoires in COVID-19. Profiling relied on immunoSEQ multiplex PCR, and the TCRdb table lists in-frame clones only, not all of them. In the table there are about 260,000 clones, about nine tenths of which are singletons. The junction had 10 bases not matched to a gene; V was cut back by 6 bases and J by 6 bases. CDR3 length: 15 amino acids. Germline V lookup: CDR1 SGHTA, CDR2 FQGNSA. The chain carries TRBV7-2 and TRBJ2-1; the match to TRBD2 covers 8 bases. This sequence was found in a man aged 50-60 years who had been exposed to COVID-19. The sample was PBMCs or T cells enriched from blood (not recorded which). The CDR3 spells CASSPVKREFNEQFF. In DNA, the CDR3 is TGTGCCAGCAGTCCTGTCAAGCGGGAGTTCAATGAGCAGTTCTTC.